These 30 T cell receptor beta chains were sequenced from one sample in a study of beta chain features in type 1 diabetes (dated by TCRdb to 2017 to 2018). Libraries were built with the immunoSEQ multiplex PCR assay. All of the isolated RNA was reverse transcribed with the High Capacity cDNA Reverse Transcription Kit, so expressed TCRB transcripts were sequenced. The table was pulled from immuneACCESS by TCRdb, which kept in-frame rearrangements only. Such tables lose some clones; where checked, under half of the loss comes from unresolved V genes, and the rest has no known cause. This sample is represented by around 400,000 clones; approximately 12% of them were singletons. The ten largest account for around 0.015% of the sample. Sequenced input: naive CD4+ T cells from blood. This specimen's cell subset or site label, interpreted: true naive CD4+ T cells. The receptors originated from a man aged 18 to 30 in good health.

This clone was seen more than once but under ten times. The genes are TRBV30 and TRBJ1-1; D might be TRBD1 (5 bases). Germline V CDR1 and CDR2: GTSNPN, SVGIG (reference sequence). V was cut by 3 bases and J by 4 bases, with 9 bases left in between. The CDR3 spans 12 residues. The CDR3 coding sequence is TGTGCCTGGAGATGGGGGGTCACTGAAGCTTTCTTT. Its protein product is CAWRWGVTEAFF.

Only a few counts were recorded for this clone. The rearrangement joins TRBV29-1 to TRBJ2-7; D possibly corresponds to TRBD1 (6 bases). The CDR3 consists of 14 residues. V was shortened by 4 bases and J by 0 bases, with 13 bases between the two germline ends. Germline CDR1 is SQVTM and CDR2 is ANQGSEA. The CDR3 DNA is TGCAGCGTTGTAGGGACAACTCCCTCCTACGAGCAGTACTTC. It codes for CSVVGTTPSYEQYF.

In this sample, this clone turned up a few times. The CDR3 DNA reads as TGCGCCAGCAGCAGAACAGCGGGAGAGACCTACGAGCAGTACTTC. Translating gives CASSRTAGETYEQYF. The genes are TRBV5-1 and TRBJ2-7; 8 nucleotides agree with TRBD2. Germline CDR1 SGHRS, CDR2 YFSETQ. The ends lost 4 bases at V and 2 bases at J; junction bases unmatched: 8. CDR3 size: 15 residues.

This clone was observed a few times. This sequence joins TRBV18 and TRBJ2-1; perhaps TRBD2 as D (6 bases). Germline V gene data show CDR1 as KGHSH and CDR2 as LQKENI. The ends were cut back, 8 bases at V and 7 bases at J, with 21 bases in the middle. The CDR3 sequence is 15 residues long. CDR3 DNA: TGTGCCAGCAAAAAGGCGGGGCTGGACTCAAATGAGCAGTTCTTC. Translating it yields CASKKAGLDSNEQFF. Full variable domain (rest looked up from reference TRBV18 and TRBJ2-1): NAGVMQNPRHLVRRRGQEARLRCSPMKGHSHVYWYRQLPEEGLKFMVYLQKENIIDESGMPKERFSAEFPKEGPSILRIQQVVRGDSAAYFCASKKAGLDSNEQFFGPGTRLTVL.

This clone was picked up one time. In DNA, the CDR3 is TGTGCCAGCAGCTTCGGACTAGCGGGACCCACAGATACGCAGTATTTT. Protein sequence: CASSFGLAGPTDTQYF. The gene calls are TRBV5-8 and TRBJ2-3; 12 nucleotides agree with TRBD2. CDR1 and CDR2 from the germline V gene are SGHTS and YDEGEE. This CDR3 has 16 residues. With 2 bases clipped from V and 2 bases from J, the junction kept 3 bases outside the gene matches.

In this sample, this clone turned up once. The chain recombines TRBV7-2 with TRBJ1-2, with D hard to call. This CDR3 spans 13 amino acids. CDR1 and CDR2 (germline): SGHTA, FQGNSA. The V end lost 1 base, the J end lost 8 bases, and 11 bases lay between the germline ends. The CDR3 protein is CASSLDSPAGYTF. In DNA, the CDR3 is TGTGCCAGCAGCTTAGACAGTCCAGCCGGCTACACCTTC.

This clone was detected only a few times. The chain links TRBV28 to TRBJ2-5; 7 bases fit TRBD1. The CDR3 consists of 13 residues. Germline values: CDR1 MDHEN, CDR2 SYDVKM. V lost 6 bases to trimming and J lost 4 bases; unmatched junction nucleotides: 5. The CDR3 bases are TGTGCCAGCAGATACGGACAGGTAGAGACCCAGTACTTC. Translation gives CASRYGQVETQYF.

The J gene is TRBJ1-5, the V gene TRBV19; a weak D match, TRBD1 (6 bases). The germline CDR1 and CDR2 sequences are LNHDA and SQIVND (reference sequence). The CDR3 is 14 residues long. With 4 bases removed from V and 2 bases from J, the gap between germline ends came to 9 bases. The CDR3 bases are TGTGCCAGTAGTAACAGACAGGGCAATCAGCCCCAGCATTTT. Its translation: CASSNRQGNQPQHF.

This chain uses TRBV6-6 with TRBJ2-3; 7 bases match TRBD2. V dropped 6 bases and J dropped 0; count of bases not matched to a gene: 3. Per the germline V gene, CDR1 is MNHNY and CDR2 is SVGAGI (reference sequence). The CDR3 is 14 residues long. The chain's CDR3 is CASSGGRSTDTQYF. CDR3 coding DNA: TGTGCCAGCAGCGGGGGGAGGAGCACAGATACGCAGTATTTT.

This clone was recorded a few times. CDR3 region: CASSTGGGRSYEQYF. DNA of the CDR3: TGTGCCAGCAGTACCGGGGGGGGGCGTTCCTACGAGCAGTACTTC. The V gene is TRBV28, the J gene TRBJ2-7, with 8 positions matching TRBD2. Germline assignment: CDR1 MDHEN and CDR2 SYDVKM. The V and J ends lost 5 bases and 1 base, in that order; junction bases with no gene match: 7. CDR3 length: 15 amino acids.

There are a few counts of this clone. V is TRBV5-1 and J is TRBJ2-7; 8 bases line up with TRBD2. Losses at the gene ends were 3 bases for V and 4 bases for J; bases not matched to a gene: 9. The CDR3 is 15 amino acids. Germline CDR1 SGHRS, CDR2 YFSETQ. The CDR3 region is CASSSTGTSVYEQYF. CDR3 in DNA: TGCGCCAGCAGCTCTACCGGGACTAGTGTTTACGAGCAGTACTTC.

This clone has only a few counts. The chain employs TRBV9 and TRBJ2-7, with 7 bases identical to TRBD2. This CDR3 spans 15 amino acids. The germline CDR1 and CDR2 sequences are SGDLS and YYNGEE. V was pared by 0 bases and J by 2 bases, with 5 bases of the junction left unmatched. The CDR3 reads CASSVGGTTAYEQYF. As DNA, the CDR3 is TGTGCCAGCAGCGTAGGGGGGACTACCGCCTACGAGCAGTACTTC.

The V call is TRBV25-1, the J call TRBJ1-1; TRBD1 matches 8 bases. The germline V gene encodes CDR1 MGHDK and CDR2 SYGVNS. Trimming at V came to 2 bases and at J to 8 bases, leaving 13 bases not matched to a gene. The CDR3 has 16 amino acids. The CDR3 sequence is CASSEQKWTGTTEAFF. The CDR3 DNA sequence: TGTGCCAGCAGTGAACAAAAATGGACAGGGACCACGGAAGCTTTCTTT.

Worth noting for this clone: Other DNA sequences in the sample encode the same CDR3. The chain uses TRBV28 and TRBJ1-1; TRBD1 might be the D (6 bases). From germline, CDR1 is MDHEN and CDR2 SYDVKM. CDR3 length equals 13 residues. V lost 6 bases and J 2 bases, leaving 10 bases between the germline ends. CDR3 coding DNA: TGTGCCAGCAGCCCCAGGGGAAACACTGAAGCTTTCTTT. It yields the protein CASSPRGNTEAFF.

This clone was seen only a few times. This chain links TRBV19 with TRBJ2-2, with 9 bases aligning to TRBD1. Trimming took 6 bases from V and 6 from J; bases not matched to a gene: 11. The CDR3 length is 16 residues. Germline CDR1 reads LNHDA; CDR2 reads SQIVND (reference sequence). The CDR3 here is CASRTGGTYVAGELFF. CDR3 sequence (DNA): TGTGCCAGTAGGACAGGGGGAACGTACGTGGCCGGGGAGCTGTTTTTT.

The rearrangement uses TRBV9 and TRBJ2-3, with 8 bases matching TRBD1. V lost 2 bases to trimming and J lost 5 bases; unmatched junction nucleotides: 7. This CDR3 is built from 15 residues. The germline V gene has CDR1 SGDLS and CDR2 YYNGEE. The chain's CDR3 is CASSVDRGGGDTQYF. For the CDR3, the DNA is TGTGCCAGCAGCGTCGACAGGGGTGGTGGAGATACGCAGTATTTT.

The chain is built from TRBV5-1 and TRBJ2-1, with 9 bases fitting TRBD1. This CDR3 is 17 amino acids long. CDR1 is SGHRS and CDR2 is YFSETQ in the germline V gene. The V segment lost 4 bases and the J segment 5 bases; nucleotides outside the gene matches: 13. The CDR3 sequence is CASSRNLQGANHNEQFF. The DNA for the CDR3 is TGCGCCAGCAGCAGGAATTTACAGGGGGCGAACCACAATGAGCAGTTCTTC.

The genes are TRBV2 and TRBJ2-1; D is uncertain. Germline CDR1 SNHLY, CDR2 FYNNEI. Trimming shortened V by 3 bases and J by 6 bases, and 15 bases separated the two germline ends. The CDR3 is made up of 15 amino acids. CDR3 sequence (DNA): TGTGCCAGCAGTGACGGGTGGCCGACGCCCAATGAGCAGTTCTTC. As protein: CASSDGWPTPNEQFF.

The gene calls are TRBV9 and TRBJ2-1; the D gene is possibly TRBD2 (6 bases). Germline-derived CDR1 and CDR2 are SGDLS and YYNGEE. This CDR3 has 15 amino acids. Between the trimmed V and J ends, which lost 2 bases and 10 bases, there was a span of 19 bases. The CDR3 region is CASSVRDQSGGEQFF. CDR3 DNA: TGTGCCAGCAGCGTCCGGGACCAGAGTGGGGGGGAGCAGTTCTTC.

The chain combines TRBV7-9 with TRBJ1-6; D is perhaps TRBD1 (6 bases). Germline assignment: CDR1 SEHNR and CDR2 FQNEAQ (reference sequence). The CDR3 is 14 residues long. V shed 5 bases and J shed 5 bases, with 10 bases lying between them. For the CDR3, the DNA is TGTGCCAGCAGCCAAAACAGGGATAATTCACCCCTCCACTTT. It specifies CASSQNRDNSPLHF. The variable domain in full, with the rest retrieved from reference TRBV7-9 and TRBJ1-6, is DTGVSQNPRHKITKRGQNVTFRCDPISEHNRLYWYRQTLGQGPEFLTYFQNEAQLEKSRLLSDRFSAERPKGSFSTLEIQRTEQGDSAMYLCASSQNRDNSPLHFGNGTRLTVT.

Remarks on this clone: The same CDR3 also results from other DNA sequences found in this sample. The genes are TRBV9 and TRBJ2-1; 9 nucleotides match TRBD2. Germline V gives CDR1 SGDLS, CDR2 YYNGEE. V lost 2 bases, J lost 0 bases, and 0 bases stayed unmatched. The CDR3 length is 15 residues. In nucleotides, the CDR3 is TGTGCCAGCAGCGTTAGCGGGAGCTCCTACAATGAGCAGTTCTTC. Translation gives CASSVSGSSYNEQFF.

This chain uses TRBV12-5 with TRBJ1-2; no firm D call. Trimming shortened V by 2 bases and J by 7 bases, and 11 bases separated the two germline ends. Germline assignment: CDR1 LGHNT and CDR2 FRNRAP. The CDR3 is 13 amino acids. CDR3 DNA sequence: TGTGCTAGTGGTTTGTCTGCATACGGTGGCTACACCTTC. Amino acids: CASGLSAYGGYTF.

There are a few counts of this clone. This chain connects TRBV4-3 to TRBJ2-7, with D possibly being TRBD2 (5 bases). With 4 bases removed from V and 4 bases from J, the gap between germline ends came to 14 bases. Germline V gene data show CDR1 as LGHNA and CDR2 as YSLEER. The CDR3 contains 14 residues. This CDR3 reads CASSRKADSYEQYF. CDR3 coding DNA: TGCGCCAGCAGCCGAAAAGCGGATTCGTACGAGCAGTACTTC.

This clone was seen a handful of times. The gene calls are TRBV9 and TRBJ1-2; tentatively, D is TRBD1 (5 bases). The V end was cut by 0 bases, the J end by 3 bases, with 12 bases between. CDR3 length: 15 residues. CDR1 and CDR2 (germline): SGDLS, YYNGEE. The CDR3 DNA reads as TGTGCCAGCAGCGTAGAGGCAGGGAGGGACTATGGCTACACCTTC. Translation gives CASSVEAGRDYGYTF.

The V and J genes are TRBV30 and TRBJ1-6, with D unresolved. The CDR3 is made up of 11 amino acids. CDR1 is GTSNPN, CDR2 SVGIG, per germline (reference sequence). The V and J ends lost 3 bases and 14 bases respectively, with 11 bases between them. CDR3 region: CAWSSSVTLHF. In DNA form, the CDR3 reads TGTGCCTGGAGCTCTAGTGTGACCCTCCACTTT.

This clone was found a few times. The chain has TRBV30 and TRBJ2-5; D is uncertain. Trimming removed 0 bases at V and 5 bases at J, with 4 bases between. Germline CDR1 reads GTSNPN; CDR2 reads SVGIG (reference sequence). CDR3 length equals 11 residues. CDR3 DNA sequence: TGTGCCTGGAGTGTCTCGGAGACCCAGTACTTC. Amino acid sequence: CAWSVSETQYF.

This rearrangement joins TRBV27 to TRBJ2-1; TRBD1 matches 8 bases. V lost 6 bases to trimming and J lost 3 bases; unmatched junction nucleotides: 4. The V gene's germline CDR1 is MNHEY and CDR2 SMNVEV (reference sequence). There are 14 residues in the CDR3. Written as DNA, the CDR3 is TGTGCCAGCAGATCAGGGGGCGGCTACAATGAGCAGTTCTTC. It codes for CASRSGGGYNEQFF.

This chain uses TRBV18 with TRBJ1-5; 9 nucleotides agree with TRBD1. Germline V gives CDR1 KGHSH, CDR2 LQKENI. The CDR3 covers 17 residues. The V gene end was trimmed by 3 bases and the J gene end by 0 bases; junction bases not matched to a gene: 6. CDR3 sequence reads: CASSPRTGEYSNQPQHF. The CDR3 DNA reads TGTGCCAGCTCACCTCGGACAGGGGAATATAGCAATCAGCCCCAGCATTTT.

CDR3 residues: CASSSRDRGGKGTRPTKNYNEQFF. The DNA of the CDR3 is TGCGCCAGCAGCTCACGCGACCGGGGCGGTAAGGGGACTAGACCAACCAAAAACTACAATGAGCAGTTCTTC. The J gene is TRBJ2-1, the V gene TRBV5-1; 8 bases are a match to TRBD2. CDR3 length: 24 residues. Trimming took 3 bases from V and 3 from J; bases not matched to a gene: 32. Per the germline V gene, CDR1 is SGHRS and CDR2 is YFSETQ. Filled out from reference TRBV5-1 and TRBJ2-1, the complete variable domain reads KAGVTQTPRYLIKTRGQQVTLSCSPISGHRSVSWYQQTPGQGLQFLFEYFSETQRNKGNFPGRFSGRQFSNSRSEMNVSTLELGDSALYLCASSSRDRGGKGTRPTKNYNEQFFGPGTRLTVL.

The CDR3 spells CASSLIQQAVTEAFF. Written as DNA, the CDR3 is TGTGCCAGCAGCTTGATTCAACAGGCGGTCACTGAAGCTTTCTTT. J is TRBJ1-1 and V is TRBV5-5; the D gene is possibly TRBD1 (5 bases). Germline CDR1 reads SGHKS; CDR2 reads YYEKEE (reference sequence). Trimming shortened V by 1 base and J by 4 bases, and 14 bases separated the two germline ends. The CDR3 has 15 residues. The whole variable domain, remainder taken from reference TRBV5-5 and TRBJ1-1, is DAGVTQSPTHLIKTRGQQVTLRCSPISGHKSVSWYQQVLGQGPQFIFQYYEKEERGRGNFPDRFSARQFPNYSSELNVNALLLGDSALYLCASSLIQQAVTEAFFGQGTRLTVV.